One TCR beta chain is described in this entry. Per the original data handling: The assay estimated nucleated cells by amplifying reference gene primers. The table came from immunoSEQ multiplex PCR; TCRdb's copy has only in-frame clones and leaves some out. Clone size and the V and J calls come from that table; the DNA yielded D and trimming. This sample yields 250,000 to 400,000 clones, of which roughly 90% are seen a single time; roughly 2.8% belongs to the top ten. These data come from a study of blood T cell repertoires in COVID-19. Study-wide context: Some COVID-19 samples were acute and others convalescent; all came from the United States, Italy and Spain.

Seattle patients were enrolled while actively infected and followed longitudinally. Germline values: CDR1 SGHDT, CDR2 YYEEEE. The V end was cut by 4 bases, the J end by 0 bases, with 23 bases between. The CDR3 has 19 amino acids. Sequenced material: peripheral blood. This clonotype originated in a woman in her thirties with COVID-19, enrolled during active disease. The chain joins TRBV5-6 to TRBJ1-5; possibly TRBD1 for D (6 bases). CDR3 nucleotide sequence: TGTGCCAGCAGCCGCTTAGGGCAGGGGTCGCGCTATAGCAATCAGCCCCAGCATTTT. Translated, it gives CASSRLGQGSRYSNQPQHF.